Listed below are T cell receptor beta chains from one sample, sequenced in a study of blood T cells in healthy people across ages. MiXCR was run by TCRdb on the 5' RACE reads, yielding one entry per CDR3 protein. The repertoire holds 850,000 or so distinct CDR3 sequences, with 29% as singletons. Sequenced: blood. These receptors were obtained from a woman aged 80 or older in good health. Both conserved end residues are part of each CDR3. Each record gives: V gene, J gene, D gene, clone size, CDR3 protein. A D gene is named only where the DNA matches it firmly. Clone size appears in some rows only: once, few, many, or a class for an expanded clone.

v_call: TRBV12-3/TRBV12-4; j_call: TRBJ2-5; d_call: NA; clone_size: NA; cdr3_aa: CASRHAGRWGETQYF
v_call: TRBV3-1; j_call: TRBJ1-2; d_call: NA; clone_size: few; cdr3_aa: CASSQVSGYTF
v_call: TRBV30; j_call: TRBJ2-3; d_call: TRBD2; clone_size: NA; cdr3_aa: CAWSVLAGADTQYF
v_call: TRBV9; j_call: TRBJ2-3; d_call: TRBD2; clone_size: NA; cdr3_aa: CASSVGPGTSGGRTDTQYF
v_call: TRBV6-6; j_call: TRBJ1-2; d_call: TRBD1; clone_size: few; cdr3_aa: CASRSTGQPGYGYTF
v_call: TRBV5-1; j_call: TRBJ2-2; d_call: TRBD1; clone_size: NA; cdr3_aa: CASSLSGQGIGGELFF
v_call: TRBV5-1; j_call: TRBJ1-1; d_call: NA; clone_size: few; cdr3_aa: CASSLTAENTEAFF
v_call: TRBV12-3/TRBV12-4; j_call: TRBJ2-1; d_call: NA; clone_size: many; cdr3_aa: CASSFRNEQFF
v_call: TRBV9; j_call: TRBJ2-3; d_call: NA; clone_size: few; cdr3_aa: CASAAWVSTDTQYF
v_call: TRBV20-1; j_call: TRBJ2-5; d_call: TRBD2; clone_size: many; cdr3_aa: CSATGTRGETQYF
v_call: TRBV3-1; j_call: TRBJ1-3; d_call: NA; clone_size: NA; cdr3_aa: CASSQDRGGGSGNTIYF
v_call: TRBV3-1; j_call: TRBJ1-1; d_call: TRBD1; clone_size: many; cdr3_aa: CASSQDKGQIEAFF
v_call: TRBV3-1; j_call: TRBJ1-1; d_call: NA; clone_size: NA; cdr3_aa: CASSRGWTEAFF
v_call: TRBV3-1; j_call: TRBJ2-5; d_call: NA; clone_size: few; cdr3_aa: CASSPFRETQYF
v_call: TRBV6-2/TRBV6-3; j_call: TRBJ1-2; d_call: TRBD1; clone_size: few; cdr3_aa: CASSYLGQDYGYTF
v_call: TRBV30; j_call: TRBJ1-6; d_call: NA; clone_size: NA; cdr3_aa: CAWSGFANSPLHF
v_call: TRBV29-1; j_call: NA; d_call: NA; clone_size: many; cdr3_aa: CSVNPARVTYNEQYF
v_call: TRBV4-1; j_call: TRBJ1-2; d_call: TRBD1; clone_size: NA; cdr3_aa: CASSQDSGQGLGGYTF
v_call: TRBV3-1; j_call: TRBJ2-7; d_call: NA; clone_size: many; cdr3_aa: CASSQDGRYEQYF
v_call: TRBV18; j_call: TRBJ1-2; d_call: NA; clone_size: many; cdr3_aa: CASSPGDGYTF
v_call: TRBV18; j_call: TRBJ2-7; d_call: NA; clone_size: NA; cdr3_aa: CASSPGDSGYEQYF
v_call: TRBV30; j_call: TRBJ2-7; d_call: TRBD1; clone_size: many; cdr3_aa: CAGTGGLSYEQYF
v_call: TRBV28; j_call: TRBJ1-5; d_call: NA; clone_size: NA; cdr3_aa: CASSPDLRGSPQHF
v_call: TRBV12-3/TRBV12-4; j_call: TRBJ2-7; d_call: NA; clone_size: NA; cdr3_aa: CASRRAGGDEQYF
v_call: TRBV30; j_call: TRBJ2-5; d_call: NA; clone_size: many; cdr3_aa: CACQGHQETQYF
v_call: TRBV3-1; j_call: TRBJ2-7; d_call: TRBD2; clone_size: NA; cdr3_aa: CASSQGSLAGIGEQYF
v_call: TRBV7-8; j_call: TRBJ2-1; d_call: NA; clone_size: many; cdr3_aa: CASSLGGGAGDEQFF
v_call: TRBV24-1; j_call: TRBJ2-3; d_call: NA; clone_size: few; cdr3_aa: CATSDARTRTDTQYF
v_call: TRBV7-9; j_call: TRBJ2-3; d_call: NA; clone_size: many; cdr3_aa: CASSPRLGEARDTQYF
v_call: TRBV28; j_call: TRBJ2-2; d_call: TRBD1; clone_size: few; cdr3_aa: CASSDTGAGTGELFF
v_call: TRBV7-2; j_call: TRBJ1-3; d_call: NA; clone_size: NA; cdr3_aa: CASSLFGNTIYF
v_call: TRBV21-1; j_call: TRBJ2-1; d_call: NA; clone_size: few; cdr3_aa: CASSARTSGGCLYNEQFF
v_call: TRBV21-1; j_call: TRBJ1-3; d_call: NA; clone_size: few; cdr3_aa: CASSKATGGGPGNTIYF
v_call: TRBV20-1; j_call: TRBJ2-1; d_call: TRBD1; clone_size: many; cdr3_aa: CSAPDRGWGNEQFF
v_call: TRBV7-9; j_call: TRBJ2-1; d_call: NA; clone_size: many; cdr3_aa: CASSLAGTGARSSYNEQFF
v_call: TRBV20-1; j_call: TRBJ1-6; d_call: NA; clone_size: NA; cdr3_aa: CSARESVGNSPLHF
v_call: TRBV5-1; j_call: TRBJ1-2; d_call: TRBD1; clone_size: NA; cdr3_aa: CASSSLETGADYGYTF
v_call: TRBV27; j_call: TRBJ1-1; d_call: NA; clone_size: NA; cdr3_aa: CASSQRGLEAFF
v_call: TRBV7-8; j_call: TRBJ1-2; d_call: NA; clone_size: many; cdr3_aa: CASSLEAGYYGYTF
v_call: TRBV12-3/TRBV12-4; j_call: TRBJ1-1; d_call: NA; clone_size: many; cdr3_aa: CASSQQGGKNTEAFF
v_call: TRBV6-4; j_call: TRBJ1-5; d_call: TRBD1; clone_size: few; cdr3_aa: CASSGLPGQGLYDRPQHF